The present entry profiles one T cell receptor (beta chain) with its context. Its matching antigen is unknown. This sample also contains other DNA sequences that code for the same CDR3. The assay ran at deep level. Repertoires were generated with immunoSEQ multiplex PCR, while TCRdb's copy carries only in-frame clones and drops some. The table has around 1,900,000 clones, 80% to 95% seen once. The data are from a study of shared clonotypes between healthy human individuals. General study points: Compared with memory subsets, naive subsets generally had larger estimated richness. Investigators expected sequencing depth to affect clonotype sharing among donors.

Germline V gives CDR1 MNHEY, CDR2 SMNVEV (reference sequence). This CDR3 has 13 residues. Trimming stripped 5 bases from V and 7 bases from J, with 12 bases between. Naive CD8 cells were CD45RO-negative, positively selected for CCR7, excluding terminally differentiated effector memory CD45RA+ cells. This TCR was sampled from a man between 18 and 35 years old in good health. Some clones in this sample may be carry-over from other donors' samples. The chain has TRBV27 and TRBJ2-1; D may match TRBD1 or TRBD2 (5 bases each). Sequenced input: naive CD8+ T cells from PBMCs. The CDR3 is CASSPGTSNEQFF. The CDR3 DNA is TGTGCCAGCAGTCCTGGGACCTCTAATGAGCAGTTCTTC.